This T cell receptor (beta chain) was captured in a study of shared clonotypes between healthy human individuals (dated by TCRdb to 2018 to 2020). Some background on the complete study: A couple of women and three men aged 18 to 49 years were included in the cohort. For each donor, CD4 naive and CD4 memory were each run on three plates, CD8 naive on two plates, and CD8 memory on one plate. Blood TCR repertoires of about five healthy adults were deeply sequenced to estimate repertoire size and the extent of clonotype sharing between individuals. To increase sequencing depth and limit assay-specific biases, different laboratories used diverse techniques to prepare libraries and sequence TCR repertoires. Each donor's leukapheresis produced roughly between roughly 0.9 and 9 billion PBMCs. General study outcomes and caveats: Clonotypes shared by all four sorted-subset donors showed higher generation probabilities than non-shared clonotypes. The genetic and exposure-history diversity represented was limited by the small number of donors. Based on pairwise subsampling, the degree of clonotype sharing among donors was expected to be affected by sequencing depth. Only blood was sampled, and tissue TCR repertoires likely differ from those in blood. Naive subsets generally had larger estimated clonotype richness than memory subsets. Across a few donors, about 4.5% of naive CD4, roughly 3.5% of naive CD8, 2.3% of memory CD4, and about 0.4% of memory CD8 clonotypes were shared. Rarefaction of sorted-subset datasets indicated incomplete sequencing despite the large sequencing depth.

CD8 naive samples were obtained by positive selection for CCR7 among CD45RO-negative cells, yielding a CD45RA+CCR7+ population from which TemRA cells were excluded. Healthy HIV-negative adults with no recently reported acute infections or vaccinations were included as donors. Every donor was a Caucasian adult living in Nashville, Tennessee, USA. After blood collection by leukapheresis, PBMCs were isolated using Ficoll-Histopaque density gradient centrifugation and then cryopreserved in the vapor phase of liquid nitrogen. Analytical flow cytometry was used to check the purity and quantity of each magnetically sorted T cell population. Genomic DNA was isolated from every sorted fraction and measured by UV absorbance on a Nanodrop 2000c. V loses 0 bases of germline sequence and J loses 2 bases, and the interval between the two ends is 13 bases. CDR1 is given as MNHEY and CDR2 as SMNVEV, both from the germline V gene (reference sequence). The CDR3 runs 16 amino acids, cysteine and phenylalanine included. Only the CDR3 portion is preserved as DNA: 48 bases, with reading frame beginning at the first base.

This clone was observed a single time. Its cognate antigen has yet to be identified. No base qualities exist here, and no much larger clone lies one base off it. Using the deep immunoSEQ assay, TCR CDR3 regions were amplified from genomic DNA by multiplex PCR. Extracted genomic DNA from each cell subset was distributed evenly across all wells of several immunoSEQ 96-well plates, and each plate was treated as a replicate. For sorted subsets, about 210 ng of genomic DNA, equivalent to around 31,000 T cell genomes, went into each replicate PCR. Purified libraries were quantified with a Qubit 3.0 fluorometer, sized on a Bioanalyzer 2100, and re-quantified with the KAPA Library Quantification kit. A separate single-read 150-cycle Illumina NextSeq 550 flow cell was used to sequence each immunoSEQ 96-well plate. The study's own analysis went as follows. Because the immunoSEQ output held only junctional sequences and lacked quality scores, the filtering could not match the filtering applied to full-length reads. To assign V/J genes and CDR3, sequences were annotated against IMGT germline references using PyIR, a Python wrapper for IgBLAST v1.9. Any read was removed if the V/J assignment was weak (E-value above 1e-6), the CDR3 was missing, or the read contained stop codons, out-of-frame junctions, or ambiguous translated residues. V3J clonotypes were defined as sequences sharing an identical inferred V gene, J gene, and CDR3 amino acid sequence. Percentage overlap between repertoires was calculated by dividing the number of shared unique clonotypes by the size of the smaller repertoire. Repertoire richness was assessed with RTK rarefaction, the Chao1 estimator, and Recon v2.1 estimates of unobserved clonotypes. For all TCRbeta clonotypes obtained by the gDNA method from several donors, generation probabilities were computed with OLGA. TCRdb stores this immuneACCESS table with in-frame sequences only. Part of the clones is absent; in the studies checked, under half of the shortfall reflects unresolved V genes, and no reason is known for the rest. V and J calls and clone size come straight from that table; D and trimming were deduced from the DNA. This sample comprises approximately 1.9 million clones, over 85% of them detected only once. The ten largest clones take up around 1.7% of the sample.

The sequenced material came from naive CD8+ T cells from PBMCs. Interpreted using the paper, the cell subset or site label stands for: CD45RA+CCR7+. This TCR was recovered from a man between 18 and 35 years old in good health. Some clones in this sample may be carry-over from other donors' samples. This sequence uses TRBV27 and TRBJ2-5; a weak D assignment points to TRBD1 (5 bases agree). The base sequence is TGTGCCAGCAGTTTATCGCTAGGGGTCTATCAAGAGACCCAGTACTTC. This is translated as CASSLSLGVYQETQYF.